Presented here are 23 T cell receptor beta chains from one specimen sequenced in a study of Graves' ophthalmopathy and Graves' hyperthyroidism. Investigators amplified TCR beta CDR3 regions from RNA transcripts. Second-round multiplex PCR followed a first-round RT-PCR using HTBI primers. TCRdb passed the multiplex PCR reads through MiXCR, listing each CDR3 protein once. The sample has around 1.1 million distinct CDR3 sequences, 35% to 40% seen once. Sequencing used peripheral blood or thyroid tissue (not recorded which). These receptors were obtained from an adult man with Graves' hyperthyroidism.

This chain's CDR3 is CSARGGALNTEAFF. The CDR3 DNA sequence: TGCAGTGCTAGAGGGGGGGCCCTGAACACTGAAGCTTTCTTT. The V call is TRBV20-1, the J call TRBJ1-1; TRBD1 might be the D (6 bases). The CDR3 extends over 14 amino acids. Germline V lookup: CDR1 DFQATT, CDR2 SNEGSKA (reference sequence). Trimming removed 1 base from V and 0 bases from J, with 9 bases in between.

The rearrangement links TRBV19 to TRBJ1-5; 9 bases fit TRBD1. Germline V lookup: CDR1 LNHDA, CDR2 SQIVND (reference sequence). The V segment lost 11 bases and the J segment 5 bases; nucleotides outside the gene matches: 10. CDR3 size: 14 residues. CDR3 nucleotide sequence: TGTGCCTGGAGTACACGGACAGGGGATCAGCCCCAGCATTTT. Translation: CAWSTRTGDQPQHF.

The genes are TRBV6-2 or TRBV6-3 and TRBJ1-1, with TRBD1 as a possible D gene (5 bases). V shed 0 bases and J shed 3 bases, with 11 bases lying between them. Germline loops: CDR1 MNHEY, CDR2 SVGEGT. This CDR3 has 15 residues. The CDR3 loop is CASSYSNPGYTEAFF. CDR3 DNA: TGTGCCAGCAGTTACTCGAATCCAGGGTACACTGAAGCTTTCTTT.

There are many counts of this clonotype. V and J are TRBV20-1 and TRBJ2-7; a possible D gene is TRBD2 (6 bases). The CDR3 is 15 residues long. V was shortened by 4 bases and J by 5 bases, with 21 bases between the two germline ends. The germline CDR1 and CDR2 sequences are DFQATT and SNEGSKA (reference sequence). CDR3 nucleotides: TGCAGTGCTAACCACCCTTTGGGAGGTGGGAACGAGCAGTACTTC. Translated, it gives CSANHPLGGGNEQYF.

J is TRBJ2-2 and V is TRBV2; TRBD2 matches 8 bases. CDR1 is SNHLY, CDR2 FYNNEI, per germline. J was trimmed by 1 base and V by 5 bases; bases with no gene match: 6. This CDR3 has 16 residues. CDR3 nucleotides: TGTGCCAGCAGTTCGGACCTAGCGGGGAACACCGGGGAGCTGTTTTTT. It is translated as CASSSDLAGNTGELFF.

This clonotype has more than one count but fewer than ten. The chain recombines TRBV11-2 with TRBJ1-4, with 7 bases lining up with TRBD1. This CDR3 has 14 residues. The trim removed 5 bases at V and 11 bases at J, leaving 11 bases unmatched. CDR1 and CDR2 (germline): SGHAT, FQNNGV. Here the CDR3 DNA reads TGTGCCAGCAGCGAAACAGGGGACTCGCGGAAACTGTTTTTT. This sequence encodes CASSETGDSRKLFF.

V is TRBV7-9 and J is TRBJ1-1, with a tentative D call TRBD1 (6 bases). The germline gives CDR1 SEHNR, CDR2 FQNEAQ (reference sequence). The ends were cut back, 7 bases at V and 1 base at J, with 16 bases in the middle. This CDR3 comprises 15 residues. CDR3 amino acids: CASTLGGHPNTEAFF. CDR3 DNA sequence: TGTGCCAGCACCCTAGGGGGACATCCGAACACTGAAGCTTTCTTT.

This chain links TRBV10-3 with TRBJ1-5, with TRBD1 as a possible D gene (5 bases). CDR3 length equals 19 residues. Germline V gene sequence: CDR1 ENHRY, CDR2 SYGVKD. V was pared by 10 bases and J by 1 base, with 29 bases between. The CDR3 reads CASRSRWGEEFESNQPQHF. The CDR3 coding sequence is TGTGCCAGCCGATCCCGGTGGGGGGAGGAATTTGAAAGCAATCAGCCCCAGCATTTT.

Only a few counts were recorded for this clonotype. The V call is TRBV2, the J call TRBJ2-7, with 7 positions matching TRBD1. This CDR3 region has 16 residues. CDR1 and CDR2 (germline): SNHLY, FYNNEI. V was clipped by 1 base and J by 4 bases; unmatched bases: 10. The CDR3 DNA sequence: TGTGCCAGCAGTGAAGATCGCGGCAGGGGGAAATACGAGCAGTACTTC. Protein sequence: CASSEDRGRGKYEQYF.

This sequence joins TRBV12-3 or TRBV12-4 and TRBJ1-4; D is undetermined. The CDR3 has 16 residues. V was pared by 5 bases and J by 1 base, with 14 bases between. The CDR3 coding sequence is TGTGCCAGCAGTCCCCCAAGACGGCTAACTAATGAAAAACTGTTTTTT. This translates into CASSPPRRLTNEKLFF.

The rearrangement uses TRBV7-2 and TRBJ2-3; D not certain. The CDR3 is 13 amino acids. CDR1 and CDR2 (germline): SGHTA, FQGNSA. V was cut by 4 bases and J by 4 bases, with 9 bases left in between. Here the CDR3 reads CASSSGRPDTQYF. The DNA for the CDR3 is TGTGCCAGCAGCTCTGGGCGCCCAGATACGCAGTATTTT.

This sequence joins TRBV15 and TRBJ2-5, with 7 bases aligning to TRBD2. Looked up from germline, CDR1 is LNHNV and CDR2 is YYDKDF (reference sequence). The CDR3 runs 15 residues. With 6 bases clipped from V and 4 bases from J, the junction kept 11 bases outside the gene matches. CDR3 protein: CATRGEGVRPETQYF. DNA of the CDR3: TGTGCCACCAGGGGGGAGGGAGTTAGACCAGAGACCCAGTACTTC.

The rearrangement joins TRBV10-3 to TRBJ2-7; D is possibly TRBD1 (6 bases). Germline V lookup: CDR1 ENHRY, CDR2 SYGVKD. The CDR3 consists of 12 residues. Trimming removed 8 bases from V and 3 bases from J, with 11 bases in between. The CDR3 loop reads CAIEGTIYEQYF. The DNA for the CDR3 is TGTGCCATCGAGGGGACAATCTACGAGCAGTACTTC.

This clonotype was seen at least ten times. The chain uses TRBV7-9 and TRBJ2-7, with D hard to call. V lost 5 bases and J lost 3, with 17 bases in between. From germline, CDR1 is SEHNR and CDR2 FQNEAQ (reference sequence). This CDR3 has 15 amino acids. The CDR3 coding sequence is TGTGCCAGCAGCCCGCCGTTCCGCCTAGGCTACGAGCAGTACTTC. Protein sequence: CASSPPFRLGYEQYF.

This chain joins TRBV7-9 and TRBJ1-4; possible D gene TRBD1, 5 bases. V gave up 3 bases and J gave up 7 bases, with 15 bases separating them. This CDR3 is built from 15 residues. Germline assignment: CDR1 SEHNR and CDR2 FQNEAQ (reference sequence). In DNA, the CDR3 is TGTGCCAGCAGCTTGGTTGGCAGTGGGGGTGAAAAACTGTTTTTT. This translates into CASSLVGSGGEKLFF.

This clonotype was picked up many times. The gene calls are TRBV19 and TRBJ2-7; D remains ambiguous. The length of the CDR3 is 13 residues. The germline V gene encodes CDR1 LNHDA and CDR2 SQIVND (reference sequence). V lost 6 bases to trimming and J lost 2 bases, with 11 bases between them. DNA for the CDR3: TGTGCCAGTAGCGCGACCCCCACCTACGAGCAGTACTTC. It yields the protein CASSATPTYEQYF.

Note on this clonotype: This may be a read error, as it is one base from a much larger clone. The V call is TRBV29-1, the J call TRBJ1-3; D gene ambiguous. The germline CDR1 and CDR2 sequences are SQVTM and ANQGSEA. The length of the CDR3 is 14 residues. The CDR3 nucleotides read TGCATCGTTGACGGTTGGCGGTCTGGAAACACCATATATTTT. Translated: CIVDGWRSGNTIYF.

A word on this clonotype: A read error may explain this, as a much larger clone is one base away. This chain connects TRBV7-9 to TRBJ1-2, with a possible D match to TRBD1 (5 bases). The CDR3 is made up of 13 amino acids. Between the trimmed V and J ends, which lost 5 bases and 3 bases, there was a span of 10 bases. Germline loops: CDR1 SEHNR, CDR2 FQNEAQ (reference sequence). CDR3 sequence (DNA): TGTGCCAGCAGCCCAGGGTGGGACTATGGCTACACCTTC. Translating it yields CASSPGWDYGYTF.

For this clonotype: A read error is possible here, since a much larger clone lies one base away. This chain joins TRBV5-1 and TRBJ2-7; a possible D gene is TRBD2 (5 bases). V was clipped by 0 bases and J by 6 bases, with 10 bases between them. The CDR3 runs to 13 residues. Germline assignment: CDR1 SGHRS and CDR2 YFSETQ. The CDR3 DNA is TGCGCCAGCAGCTTGGCCAGCCGGGGCGAGCAGTACTTC. Translating it yields CASSLASRGEQYF.

This clonotype was detected ten times or more. CDR3 sequence: CASSLRQPAGYGYTF. As DNA, the CDR3 is TGTGCCAGCAGCCTCAGACAGCCCGCCGGCTATGGCTACACCTTC. The gene calls are TRBV7-2 and TRBJ1-2; TRBD1 is a possible D gene (5 bases). CDR1 is SGHTA, CDR2 FQGNSA, per germline. The CDR3 is made up of 15 amino acids. V was shortened by 5 bases and J by 4 bases, with 17 bases between the two germline ends.

This clonotype was detected ten times or more. J is TRBJ1-2 and V is TRBV27, with D possibly being TRBD1 (5 bases). In germline, CDR1 is MNHEY, CDR2 SMNVEV (reference sequence). Trimming cost V 5 bases and J 7 bases, with 17 bases left between them. The CDR3 runs 14 residues. The CDR3, as DNA: TGTGCCAGCAGTCCCACGTGGACGGGGCTTGGCTACACCTTC. It is translated as CASSPTWTGLGYTF.

V and J are TRBV2 and TRBJ2-7; perhaps D is TRBD1 or TRBD2 (5 bases each). The CDR3 has 13 residues. Germline assignment: CDR1 SNHLY and CDR2 FYNNEI. Trimming removed 8 bases from V and 1 base from J, with 12 bases in between. This chain's CDR3 is CASGRDLSYEQYF. DNA for the CDR3: TGTGCCAGCGGCAGGGACCTTTCCTACGAGCAGTACTTC.

This chain's CDR3 is CSAYTRETQYF. The CDR3 bases are TGCAGTGCTTATACCCGGGAGACCCAGTACTTC. This chain connects TRBV20-1 to TRBJ2-5, with D unclear. Trimming left V 5 bases short and J 5 bases short, with 9 bases between. The germline CDR1 and CDR2 sequences are DFQATT and SNEGSKA (reference sequence). The CDR3 is 11 residues long.